Detailed here is one T cell receptor (beta chain). This clone's antigen is unknown. No quality values exist for individual bases; no much larger clone is one base distant. TCRdb lists the instrument as Illumina NovaSeq 6000. TCR cDNA was synthesized by 5'RACE template switching, through which a universal primer site and unique molecular identifiers were introduced. Priming of cDNA synthesis was performed from both the TCR alpha and TCR beta constant segments. Library amplification used two PCR steps, and the second PCR step added sample barcodes and sequencing adapters. Sequencing of libraries was performed on Illumina HiSeq 2500 (2x100 bp) or NovaSeq (2x150 bp). The authors' analysis ran thus. Demultiplexing of reads and collapsing into UMI consensus sequences were performed with MIGEC, and V(D)J alignment was carried out with MiXCR. Clonotypes responding to the vaccine were identified with edgeR on replicate PBMC samples, with the criteria of FDR below 0.01 and a log2 fold change above 5 up to day 15. Bulk clonotypes were assigned CD4 or CD8 identity according to which sequenced CD4 or CD8 repertoire held them at higher abundance. TCRdb reprocessed the public reads (quality trimming at Q25 with fastp, clone calling with MiXCR) and kept in-frame beta chains. Records with the same CDR3 protein are collapsed into one entry carrying the most frequent genes and DNA. TCRdb's processing, not the authors', yielded these V and J calls. The sample table records about 330,000 distinct CDR3 sequences; about 4% of these occur just once. 20% to 25% of the sample rests with the top ten.

Explained via the paper, the treatment or condition label denotes: live attenuated yellow fever vaccine strain. Two biological replicates of bulk PBMCs were collected at each blood-draw timepoint. A standard Ficoll-Paque protocol was used to isolate PBMCs from peripheral blood. TriZol was used to extract RNA from bulk PBMCs, CD4 and CD8 fractions, and dextramer-positive and dextramer-negative fractions. These data belong to a study of T cells after yellow fever vaccination (dated 2019 in TCRdb). Context from the whole study: The SMART-Seq v4 Ultra Low Input RNA kit was used to prepare libraries from fractions with low cell numbers. To track T-cell clones before and after primary and booster YFV17D yellow fever vaccination, bulk TCR alpha and beta repertoires were sequenced longitudinally. Two healthy male donors, one aged 18 to 30 and one aged 30 to 39 years, were included in the cohort. Blood was drawn at multiple timepoints before and after primary and secondary immunization, with bulk PBMC replicates and cell subsets isolated. Overall study outcomes, separate from this receptor: Compared with the primary T-cell response, the secondary T-cell response was faster but weaker, reaching its peak on day 5 rather than on day 15. Computational filtering was needed because FACS-sorted repertoires could contain abundant contaminating clonotypes from the bulk population. Most clones expanded after primary vaccination were re-detected after the booster (almost 98% of CD4 and around 88% of CD8), suggesting broad memory maintenance. The study included only a couple of donors, which limits how far the findings can be generalized. A small fraction of clonotypes showed up in both the CD4 and CD8 compartments, probably as a result of convergent recombination.

The receptor was derived from a man younger than 35 who received the YFV17D yellow fever vaccine. The sample was PBMCs, taken 5 days after the yellow fever booster vaccination.

Here the CDR3 is given as CASSHNHNEQFF. The sequenced DNA is TGCGCCAGCAGCCATAACCACAATGAGCAGTTCTTC. The sequence links TRBV5-1 to TRBJ2-1; no D gene can be assigned with confidence. Trimming costs V 4 bases and J 5 bases, and their ends lie 7 bases apart. Spanning cysteine to phenylalanine, the CDR3 consists of 12 amino acids. Only the CDR3 part of the read is kept: 36 bases, read in frame from the first base. Looking up the germline V gene yields CDR1 SGHRS and CDR2 YFSETQ.